This TCR beta chain was captured in a study of T cells in Graves' hyperthyroidism and ophthalmopathy. Study information: Peripheral blood collection took place at initial diagnosis, before any treatment.

Study conclusions and caveats: Blood also held most thyroid clonotypes expanded beyond 0.001.

There are a few counts of this clonotype. No antigen is known for it. A read error may explain this, as a much larger clone is one base away. The V gene's germline CDR1 is MNHEY and CDR2 SVGEGT. This CDR3 has 11 amino acids. Patients were excluded because of uncontrolled infection, other autoimmune disease, pregnancy or lactation. The authors obtained PBMCs from around 10 ml of fresh peripheral blood. TCR beta CDR3 regions were amplified from RNA. The primer set for the first-round RT-PCR of the TCR CDR3 was HTBI. TCRdb analysed the multiplex PCR reads with MiXCR anew, one entry per CDR3 protein. The sample has 250,000 to 300,000 distinct CDR3 sequences; roughly 19% are singletons.

The source of this sequence is a man between 45 and 60 years old with Graves' ophthalmopathy. This chain connects TRBV6-2 or TRBV6-3 to TRBJ2-7; D gene ambiguous. The sequencing sample was made of blood. As DNA, the CDR3 is TGTGCCAGCAGTCACTCCTACGAGCAGTACTTC. This gives the protein CASSHSYEQYF.